These 14 T cell receptor beta chains were all obtained from the same sample, sequenced in a study of shared clonotypes between healthy human individuals. Some clones are missing from TCRdb's copy, which holds only in-frame ones; the method was immunoSEQ multiplex PCR. The repertoire consists of about 980,000 clones, with less than 85% occurring once and the leading ten covering around 1.5%. The material sequenced was memory CD4+ T cells sorted from blood. As for subset: CD45RA-negative fraction. These TCRs come from a man between 18 and 35 years old in good health.

The CDR3 nucleotides read TGTGCTAGTGGCAGGGGACAATTGAACACTGAAGCTTTCTTT. As protein: CASGRGQLNTEAFF. The genes are TRBV12-5 and TRBJ1-1; TRBD1 is a possible D gene (6 bases). With 6 bases removed from V and 0 bases from J, the gap between germline ends came to 11 bases. Germline-derived CDR1 and CDR2 are LGHNT and FRNRAP. This CDR3 comprises 14 residues.

The CDR3 loop reads CASSLARANTGELFF. The CDR3 DNA reads TGCGCCAGCAGCTTGGCCCGGGCGAACACCGGGGAGCTGTTTTTT. This chain connects TRBV5-1 to TRBJ2-2; D ambiguous. V lost 0 bases and J 0 bases, leaving 6 bases between the germline ends. There are 15 residues in the CDR3. Germline loops: CDR1 SGHRS, CDR2 YFSETQ.

This CDR3 is CASSLTDPSSRNTIYF. CDR3 DNA sequence: TGCGCCAGCAGCCTTACCGACCCGAGCAGTCGAAACACCATATATTTT. This chain joins TRBV5-1 and TRBJ1-3; no clear D. The germline V gene encodes CDR1 SGHRS and CDR2 YFSETQ. This CDR3 spans 16 amino acids. V lost 4 bases to trimming and J lost 5 bases, with 19 bases between them.

The chain links TRBV7-8 to TRBJ2-7, with 10 bases matching TRBD2. Unmatched junction bases numbered 5, after V lost 3 bases and J lost 3 bases. The CDR3 is 15 amino acids. Germline CDR1 and CDR2: SGHVS and FQNEAQ. As DNA, the CDR3 is TGTGCCAGCAGCTTGAAGCGGGAGGGCTACTACGAGCAGTACTTC. Amino acid sequence: CASSLKREGYYEQYF.

In regard to this clone: The junction and the germline gene differ at one end; a read error may be behind it. The rearrangement uses TRBV27 and TRBJ2-2; 7 bases are shared with TRBD1. Germline loops: CDR1 MNHEY, CDR2 SMNVEV (reference sequence). CDR3 size: 15 residues. In DNA form, the CDR3 reads TGTGCCAGCACTTTAGGGGGCCCGGGCACCGGGGAGCTGTTTTTT. This gives the protein CASTLGGPGTGELFF.

The gene calls are TRBV19 and TRBJ1-5, with 10 bases fitting TRBD1. V was clipped by 8 bases and J by 7 bases; unmatched bases: 11. The CDR3 is 15 residues long. Germline values: CDR1 LNHDA, CDR2 SQIVND (reference sequence). The CDR3 protein is CASGDGDRGRQPQHF. In DNA, the CDR3 is TGTGCCAGTGGCGACGGGGACAGGGGAAGACAGCCCCAGCATTTT.

The rearrangement joins TRBV30 to TRBJ1-1; D remains ambiguous. V was clipped by 3 bases and J by 0 bases, with 8 bases between them. The CDR3 loop spans 13 amino acids. Germline loops: CDR1 GTSNPN, CDR2 SVGIG (reference sequence). CDR3 bases: TGTGCCTGGAGACGGTCAGTGAACACTGAAGCTTTCTTT. Protein: CAWRRSVNTEAFF.

This clone was detected a few times. The V gene is TRBV10-3, the J gene TRBJ2-7; weak D call: TRBD2 (5 bases). The CDR3 runs 13 residues. Germline V CDR1 and CDR2: ENHRY, SYGVKD. Trimming took off 2 bases at V and 3 bases at J, with 8 bases between the two ends. CDR3 sequence (DNA): TGTGCCATCAGTGAGACGGCGGGCTACGAGCAGTACTTC. It yields the protein CAISETAGYEQYF.

The rearrangement links TRBV4-2 to TRBJ2-1; TRBD2 matches 11 bases. The CDR3 extends over 17 amino acids. Trimming at V came to 4 bases and at J to 4 bases, leaving 9 bases not matched to a gene. The V gene's germline CDR1 is LGHNA and CDR2 YNFKEQ. The CDR3: CASSPSSGGRDYNEQFF. The DNA of the CDR3 is TGTGCCAGCAGCCCTTCTAGCGGGGGGCGGGATTACAATGAGCAGTTCTTC.

The chain employs TRBV9 and TRBJ2-3; possible D gene TRBD1, 6 bases. Germline V lookup: CDR1 SGDLS, CDR2 YYNGEE. The V end lost 3 bases, the J end lost 2 bases, and 13 bases lay between the germline ends. CDR3 length: 15 amino acids. The chain's CDR3 is CASSGPGQITDTQYF. As DNA, the CDR3 is TGTGCCAGCAGCGGACCGGGACAAATCACAGATACGCAGTATTTT.

In its sample, this clone was seen once. In the same sample, other DNA sequences code for this CDR3. The chain has TRBV5-5 and TRBJ1-2; D gene ambiguous. Per the germline V gene, CDR1 is SGHKS and CDR2 is YYEKEE (reference sequence). V was cut by 4 bases and J by 8 bases, with 15 bases left in between. There are 13 residues in the CDR3. The CDR3 reads CASSLEPSWGYTF. The CDR3 coding sequence is TGTGCCAGCAGCCTAGAACCATCGTGGGGCTACACCTTC.

The CDR3 region has the DNA TGTGCCAGCACCCCTACGATTGGCACAGATACGCAGTATTTT. This encodes CASTPTIGTDTQYF. The chain employs TRBV9 and TRBJ2-3, with D unclear. Trimming took 6 bases from V and 1 from J, leaving 12 bases between them. This CDR3 is built from 14 residues. CDR1 and CDR2 from the germline V gene are SGDLS and YYNGEE.

V gene TRBV6-1 combines with J gene TRBJ2-7, with TRBD1 identical over 7 bases. The CDR3 consists of 17 residues. The germline V gene has CDR1 MNHNS and CDR2 SASEGT. V was clipped by 3 bases and J by 2 bases; unmatched bases: 13. The CDR3 DNA is TGTGCCAGCAGTGACGACAGGGTACCCTCCTGGGCCTACGAGCAGTACTTC. Residues: CASSDDRVPSWAYEQYF.

The V gene is TRBV30, the J gene TRBJ2-3, with 11 bases fitting TRBD2. V gave up 0 bases and J gave up 9 bases; unmatched junction bases: 8. The CDR3 is 15 residues long. CDR1 GTSNPN and CDR2 SVGIG come from the germline V gene (reference sequence). The CDR3 DNA is TGTGCCTGGAGTGTATCGTTAGCGGGAGGGCCAACGCAGTATTTT. Translating gives CAWSVSLAGGPTQYF.